The 16 T cell receptor beta chains in this list originate from one sample, sequenced in a study of T cell responses to AZD1222 COVID-19 vaccine. Assay used: immunoSEQ multiplex PCR; TCRdb lists only in-frame clones, some missing. The table includes some 150,000 clones, over 75% detected once. The sample consisted of peripheral blood, taken 28 days after the second dose of the MenACWY control vaccine. All receptors come from an adult who received the MenACWY meningococcal vaccine as a control.

The rearrangement uses TRBV5-1 and TRBJ2-5, with TRBD2 matching 10 bases. Per the germline V gene, CDR1 is SGHRS and CDR2 is YFSETQ. The CDR3 runs 16 residues. The V gene end was trimmed by 0 bases and the J gene end by 2 bases; junction bases not matched to a gene: 4. This chain's CDR3 is CASSLDASGGQETQYF. CDR3 DNA: TGCGCCAGCAGCTTGGATGCTAGCGGGGGTCAAGAGACCCAGTACTTC.

The genes are TRBV9 and TRBJ1-2, with 12 bases lining up with TRBD1. The CDR3 sequence is 14 residues long. V lost 4 bases, J lost 8 bases, and 6 bases stayed unmatched. CDR1 and CDR2 (germline): SGDLS, YYNGEE. The CDR3 here is CASSSRDRGQGYTF. The CDR3 DNA sequence: TGTGCCAGCAGCTCCCGGGACAGGGGGCAAGGCTACACCTTC.

In this sample, this clone turned up once. The V gene is TRBV15, the J gene TRBJ1-2; D not resolved. V was pared by 0 bases and J by 7 bases, with 9 bases between. The CDR3 runs to 13 residues. CDR1 and CDR2 (germline): LNHNV, YYDKDF (reference sequence). The CDR3 region has the DNA TGTGCCACCAGCAGAGATAAAGGCGCTGGCTACACCTTC. Its protein is CATSRDKGAGYTF.

The gene calls are TRBV5-1 and TRBJ1-3, with a weak D call TRBD1 (6 bases). Between the trimmed V and J ends, which lost 4 bases and 4 bases, there was a span of 18 bases. CDR1 is SGHRS, CDR2 YFSETQ, per germline. The CDR3 contains 16 residues. CDR3 sequence reads: CASSSPPGGEGNTIYF. The CDR3, as DNA: TGCGCCAGCAGCAGCCCCCCCGGGGGCGAAGGAAACACCATATATTTT. The full variable domain, with the rest looked up from reference TRBV5-1 and TRBJ1-3, is KAGVTQTPRYLIKTRGQQVTLSCSPISGHRSVSWYQQTPGQGLQFLFEYFSETQRNKGNFPGRFSGRQFSNSRSEMNVSTLELGDSALYLCASSSPPGGEGNTIYFGEGSWLTVV.

V is TRBV5-5 and J is TRBJ1-3, with 8 bases lining up with TRBD1. Looked up from germline, CDR1 is SGHKS and CDR2 is YYEKEE (reference sequence). CDR3 size: 16 residues. V lost 4 bases and J lost 4; bases outside the gene matches: 10. The DNA for the CDR3 is TGTGCCAGCAGCAGTACTCAGGGGGCCGAGGGAAACACCATATATTTT. Its translation is CASSSTQGAEGNTIYF.

J is TRBJ1-2 and V is TRBV18; TRBD1 is a possible D gene (6 bases). Germline CDR1 KGHSH, CDR2 LQKENI. Trimming took 0 bases from V and 6 from J, leaving 14 bases between them. The CDR3 runs to 15 residues. As DNA, the CDR3 is TGTGCCAGCTCACCACCGAACAGGGAAGTCGATGGCTACACCTTC. Residues: CASSPPNREVDGYTF.

The chain links TRBV28 to TRBJ1-5, with D possibly TRBD1 on 5 matching bases. In germline, CDR1 is MDHEN, CDR2 SYDVKM. The ends were cut back, 2 bases at V and 4 bases at J, with 6 bases in the middle. The CDR3 has 13 residues. CDR3 sequence: CASSLTGNQPQHF. CDR3 coding DNA: TGTGCCAGCAGTTTAACAGGAAATCAGCCCCAGCATTTT.

The chain uses TRBV20-1 and TRBJ2-4; D might be TRBD1 (5 bases). The CDR3 loop spans 11 amino acids. CDR1 DFQATT and CDR2 SNEGSKA come from the germline V gene (reference sequence). The germline V and J ends were trimmed by 3 bases and 8 bases, with 8 bases remaining between them. CDR3 nucleotide sequence: TGCAGTGCTAGTACAGGAGACATTCAGTACTTC. Translating it yields CSASTGDIQYF.

This clone was picked up a small number of times. V usage is TRBV15 and J usage is TRBJ2-1; TRBD2 matches at 9 bases. CDR1 and CDR2 from the germline V gene are LNHNV and YYDKDF (reference sequence). The ends lost 2 bases at V and 8 bases at J; junction bases unmatched: 10. CDR3 length equals 16 residues. CDR3 nucleotides: TGTGCCACCAGCAGACGAAGCCTAGCGGGGAGGGATGAGCAGTTCTTC. This translates into CATSRRSLAGRDEQFF. Full variable domain (rest looked up from reference TRBV15 and TRBJ2-1): DAMVIQNPRYQVTQFGKPVTLSCSQTLNHNVMYWYQQKSSQAPKLLFHYYDKDFNNEADTPDNFQSRRPNTSFCFLDIRSPGLGDTAMYLCATSRRSLAGRDEQFFGPGTRLTVL.

This clone was counted only a few times. The rearrangement joins TRBV5-1 to TRBJ2-7; D is undetermined. V was pared by 4 bases and J by 3 bases, with 17 bases between. Germline V gene sequence: CDR1 SGHRS, CDR2 YFSETQ. CDR3 length equals 15 residues. The CDR3 region has the DNA TGCGCCAGCAGCCCTGCGGATAACACTCGCTACGAGCAGTACTTC. Its protein product is CASSPADNTRYEQYF.

The genes are TRBV15 and TRBJ1-1; TRBD1 agrees at 9 bases. CDR3 length: 19 residues. The germline V gene has CDR1 LNHNV and CDR2 YYDKDF (reference sequence). The ends lost 0 bases at V and 0 bases at J; junction bases unmatched: 11. CDR3 DNA sequence: TGTGCCACCAGCAGAGATGGGCGAGGGACAGGGCTCATGAACACTGAAGCTTTCTTT. This gives the protein CATSRDGRGTGLMNTEAFF.

The sample holds a few counts of this clone. The chain has TRBV28 and TRBJ2-5; possible D gene TRBD2, 5 bases. The V end lost 6 bases, the J end lost 2 bases, and 13 bases lay between the germline ends. This CDR3 spans 14 amino acids. The germline V gene encodes CDR1 MDHEN and CDR2 SYDVKM. DNA for the CDR3: TGTGCCAGCAGCCTAGAGAGGGAGCAAGAGACCCAGTACTTC. Translation gives CASSLEREQETQYF.

The chain joins TRBV25-1 to TRBJ2-1; 10 bases are a match to TRBD1. V dropped 4 bases and J dropped 4; count of bases not matched to a gene: 7. CDR3 length equals 16 residues. CDR1 and CDR2 (germline): MGHDK, SYGVNS. The CDR3 reads CASSALPGQGYNEQFF. Here the CDR3 DNA reads TGTGCCAGCAGTGCCCTTCCGGGACAGGGGTACAATGAGCAGTTCTTC.

The chain uses TRBV6-4 and TRBJ2-2; perhaps TRBD1 as D (6 bases). V was clipped by 0 bases and J by 0 bases, with 8 bases between them. Germline CDR1 is MRHNA and CDR2 is SNTAGT. The CDR3 has 16 residues. CDR3 protein: CASSDSPGANTGELFF. The CDR3 DNA reads TGTGCCAGCAGTGACTCACCAGGGGCGAACACCGGGGAGCTGTTTTTT.

This clone was detected once. The chain carries TRBV4-2 and TRBJ1-2; no clear D. Germline loops: CDR1 LGHNA, CDR2 YNFKEQ. Between the trimmed V and J ends, which lost 0 bases and 3 bases, there was a span of 11 bases. The CDR3 consists of 15 residues. The CDR3 spells CASSQDRTAYYGYTF. The CDR3 bases are TGTGCCAGCAGCCAAGATCGGACGGCCTACTATGGCTACACCTTC.

The chain recombines TRBV6-2 or TRBV6-3 with TRBJ1-1, with a possible D match to TRBD1 (5 bases). The V and J ends lost 2 bases and 1 base respectively, with 8 bases between them. CDR1 MNHEY and CDR2 SVGEGT come from the germline V gene. The CDR3 contains 14 residues. DNA of the CDR3: TGTGCCAGCAGTTACACAGGCTGGAACACTGAAGCTTTCTTT. This encodes CASSYTGWNTEAFF.